The next 20 T cell receptor beta chains were all read from a single sample in a study of T cell responses to AZD1222 COVID-19 vaccine (dated by TCRdb to 2020 to 2022). Library preparation used the immunoSEQ multiplex PCR assay. TCRdb carries this immuneACCESS record with in-frame sequences only. Its versions omit some clonotypes, under half of them owing to an unresolved V gene in the studies checked, with the rest unexplained. This sample comprises some 110,000 clones, 88% of them detected only once. The top ten constitute around 3.8% of the sample. The label giving this sample's time point can be read as: about 28 days (+/-7) after the second vaccine dose. The specimen was peripheral blood, collected 28 days after the second AZD1222 dose. These receptor sequences come from an adult who received the AZD1222 COVID-19 vaccine.

This clone was seen a single time. The V call is TRBV28, the J call TRBJ2-1; 8 bases map to TRBD2. CDR3 length: 15 amino acids. Per the germline V gene, CDR1 is MDHEN and CDR2 is SYDVKM. The ends lost 7 bases at V and 6 bases at J; junction bases unmatched: 11. The CDR3 loop is CASNPSGRAGNEQFF. In DNA, the CDR3 is TGTGCCAGCAACCCGAGCGGGAGAGCGGGCAATGAGCAGTTCTTC.

The genes are TRBV29-1 and TRBJ2-1; 14 positions agree with TRBD2. This CDR3 comprises 19 residues. The V and J ends lost 4 bases and 4 bases, in that order; junction bases with no gene match: 15. Germline V lookup: CDR1 SQVTM, CDR2 ANQGSEA. CDR3 region: CSVVGWGTSGRVGYNEQFF. Written as DNA, the CDR3 is TGCAGCGTTGTAGGTTGGGGGACTAGCGGGAGAGTGGGATACAATGAGCAGTTCTTC.

The rearrangement links TRBV12-3 or TRBV12-4 to TRBJ2-7; D may be TRBD1 (6 bases). This CDR3 spans 13 amino acids. V gave up 2 bases and J gave up 6 bases, with 11 bases separating them. CDR3 sequence reads: CASSLLLTGEQYF. CDR3 bases: TGTGCCAGCAGTTTATTGTTGACAGGCGAGCAGTACTTC.

This clone was counted at least ten times. CDR3: CASSRDRGGTDTQYF. CDR3 coding DNA: TGTGCCAGCAGCCGGGACAGGGGAGGGACAGATACGCAGTATTTT. The rearrangement uses TRBV5-6 and TRBJ2-3; 10 bases fit TRBD1. The CDR3 runs to 15 residues. The germline CDR1 and CDR2 sequences are SGHDT and YYEEEE. Losses at the gene ends were 4 bases for V and 3 bases for J; bases not matched to a gene: 5.

This clone was counted once. V gene TRBV19 combines with J gene TRBJ2-1, with TRBD2 as a possible D gene (6 bases). The ends were cut back, 6 bases at V and 3 bases at J, with 9 bases in the middle. The CDR3 loop spans 13 amino acids. Per the germline V gene, CDR1 is LNHDA and CDR2 is SQIVND (reference sequence). As DNA, the CDR3 is TGTGCCAGTAGGGGGGGTTTCTACAATGAGCAGTTCTTC. Its translation is CASRGGFYNEQFF.

This chain uses TRBV11-1 with TRBJ2-7; perhaps TRBD1 as D (6 bases). Germline CDR1 reads SGHAT; CDR2 reads FQDESV (reference sequence). The CDR3 is 14 amino acids. V gave up 6 bases and J gave up 4 bases, with 16 bases separating them. The CDR3 loop is CASRRPGDGYEQYF. The CDR3 coding sequence is TGTGCCAGCAGACGGCCAGGGGACGGATACGAGCAGTACTTC.

The chain couples TRBV11-3 to TRBJ2-5; TRBD2 is a possible D gene (6 bases). Germline values: CDR1 SGHNT, CDR2 YENEEA. The CDR3 spans 13 residues. V dropped 1 base and J dropped 4 bases, with 7 bases sitting between them. The DNA of the CDR3 is TGTGCCAGCAGCTTAGGAGCGGGAGAGACCCAGTACTTC. Residues: CASSLGAGETQYF.

The chain uses TRBV9 and TRBJ2-3, with 9 bases identical to TRBD2. The CDR3 consists of 15 residues. Germline V gene data show CDR1 as SGDLS and CDR2 as YYNGEE. J gave up 3 bases and V 4 bases, and 6 bases lay outside the gene matches. The CDR3 DNA sequence: TGTGCCAGCAGCCCCTTAGCGGGAGCGACAGATACGCAGTATTTT. This sequence encodes CASSPLAGATDTQYF.

This clone appeared a single time. V gene TRBV27 combines with J gene TRBJ2-7, with 10 bases identical to TRBD1. Germline lookup yields CDR1 MNHEY and CDR2 SMNVEV (reference sequence). CDR3 size: 16 residues. V shed 5 bases and J 3 bases; nucleotides not matched to a gene: 10. The CDR3 DNA sequence: TGTGCCAGCAGTCCTACCGTCGGGACAGGGGACTACGAGCAGTACTTC. Translating it yields CASSPTVGTGDYEQYF.

The CDR3 reads CASSRTSGGVEQFF. Written as DNA, the CDR3 is TGCGCCAGCAGTAGGACTAGCGGGGGAGTTGAGCAGTTCTTC. The V gene is TRBV10-2, the J gene TRBJ2-1; 13 bases fit TRBD2. J gave up 9 bases and V 5 bases, and 4 bases lay outside the gene matches. Germline CDR1 and CDR2: WSHSY and SAAADI. The length of the CDR3 is 14 residues.

This rearrangement joins TRBV4-3 to TRBJ2-1; TRBD2 might be the D (5 bases). Trimming shortened V by 1 base and J by 4 bases, and 11 bases separated the two germline ends. The CDR3 extends over 15 amino acids. Germline CDR1 and CDR2: LGHNA and YSLEER. The CDR3 nucleotides are TGCGCCAGCAGCCAAGGAGAGGGCGGTTACAATGAGCAGTTCTTC. It specifies CASSQGEGGYNEQFF.

Of note for this clone: Other DNA sequences in the sample encode the same CDR3. The rearrangement joins TRBV18 to TRBJ1-1, with D perhaps TRBD1 (5 bases). Germline loops: CDR1 KGHSH, CDR2 LQKENI. The CDR3 totals 14 residues. V lost 2 bases to trimming and J lost 1 base, with 8 bases between them. The CDR3 nucleotides are TGTGCCAGCTCACCAGGGACGGGGAACACTGAAGCTTTCTTT. Residues: CASSPGTGNTEAFF.

The rearrangement uses TRBV19 and TRBJ1-6; 7 bases agree with TRBD1. The V gene's germline CDR1 is LNHDA and CDR2 SQIVND (reference sequence). The CDR3 extends over 19 amino acids. Trimming took 4 bases from V and 0 from J; bases not matched to a gene: 12. CDR3 DNA sequence: TGTGCCAGTAGTACCCGCCGGTCGGCAGGGGGCTCCTATAATTCACCCCTCCACTTT. As protein: CASSTRRSAGGSYNSPLHF. Complete variable domain (other parts from reference TRBV19 and TRBJ1-6): DGGITQSPKYLFRKEGQNVTLSCEQNLNHDAMYWYRQDPGQGLRLIYYSQIVNDFQKGDIAEGYSVSREKKESFPLTVTSAQKNPTAFYLCASSTRRSAGGSYNSPLHFGNGTRLTVT.

The chain has TRBV11-3 and TRBJ2-1, with TRBD2 identical over 12 bases. The trim removed 5 bases at V and 6 bases at J, leaving 8 bases unmatched. The CDR3 has 16 amino acids. CDR1 SGHNT and CDR2 YENEEA come from the germline V gene. The CDR3 bases are TGTGCCAGCAGCCCCCGGACTAGCGGGGCCGCCAATGAGCAGTTCTTC. Translation: CASSPRTSGAANEQFF.

This chain joins TRBV18 and TRBJ1-4; D call uncertain. Trimming took off 3 bases at V and 7 bases at J, with 6 bases between the two ends. The CDR3 totals 12 residues. Germline V gives CDR1 KGHSH, CDR2 LQKENI. CDR3 protein: CASSPATEKLFF. In nucleotides, the CDR3 is TGTGCCAGCTCACCTGCAACTGAAAAACTGTTTTTT.

CDR3 bases: TGTGCCAGCAGCTTCCCCGGACAGGGGGCCGAGCAGTACTTC. It translates to CASSFPGQGAEQYF. The J gene is TRBJ2-7, the V gene TRBV5-4, with TRBD1 matching 11 bases. The CDR3 totals 14 residues. The junction had 4 bases not matched to a gene; V was cut back by 2 bases and J by 6 bases. The germline V gene has CDR1 SGHNT and CDR2 YYREEE (reference sequence).

The chain links TRBV11-3 to TRBJ2-1, with TRBD2 matching over 9 bases. The CDR3 sequence is 15 residues long. The germline CDR1 and CDR2 sequences are SGHNT and YENEEA. V lost 5 bases to trimming and J lost 8 bases; unmatched junction nucleotides: 10. Here the CDR3 DNA reads TGTGCCAGCAGCCCCTTCGCGGGGGGGCGGGATGAGCAGTTCTTC. It translates to CASSPFAGGRDEQFF.

This chain uses TRBV5-1 with TRBJ2-3, with 10 nucleotides matching TRBD2. Unmatched junction bases numbered 5, after V lost 3 bases and J lost 4 bases. The CDR3 length is 15 residues. The germline V gene encodes CDR1 SGHRS and CDR2 YFSETQ. The CDR3 sequence is CASSSTSGTADTQYF. The CDR3 DNA follows: TGCGCCAGCAGCTCCACTAGCGGGACCGCAGATACGCAGTATTTT.

Written as DNA, the CDR3 is TGTGCCTGGAGGACAGGGCTAAAAACCGGGGAGCTGTTTTTT. Its protein product is CAWRTGLKTGELFF. The V and J genes are TRBV30 and TRBJ2-2; 7 bases are shared with TRBD1. CDR3 length: 14 amino acids. Germline assignment: CDR1 GTSNPN and CDR2 SVGIG (reference sequence). J gave up 5 bases and V 3 bases, and 6 bases lay outside the gene matches. Full variable domain (rest looked up from reference TRBV30 and TRBJ2-2): SQTIHQWPATLVQPVGSPLSLECTVEGTSNPNLYWYRQAAGRGLQLLFYSVGIGQISSEVPQNLSASRPQDRQFILSSKKLLLSDSGFYLCAWRTGLKTGELFFGEGSRLTVL.

J is TRBJ1-5 and V is TRBV6-2 or TRBV6-3; 8 bases agree with TRBD1. This CDR3 contains 16 residues. V lost 2 bases, J lost 0 bases, and 3 bases stayed unmatched. Germline CDR1 reads MNHEY; CDR2 reads SVGEGT. The CDR3 sequence: CASSYRDRYSNQPQHF. The DNA for the CDR3 is TGTGCCAGCAGTTACAGGGACAGGTATAGCAATCAGCCCCAGCATTTT.